These T cell receptor beta chains were read from a single sample in a study of blood T cell repertoires in COVID-19. Sequencing used immunoSEQ multiplex PCR; TCRdb keeps in-frame clones, though not all of them. The sample includes around 190,000 clones, around 80% of them seen just once. Sequencing used peripheral blood. Source of these receptors: a human donor in a cohort sampled during active COVID-19. CDR3s include the opening cysteine and the closing phenylalanine or tryptophan. The order of the fields is CDR3 DNA, CDR3 protein, clone size, J gene, D gene, V gene. A D gene is named only where the DNA matches it firmly. Expanded clones get a size class; other rows say once, few or many, or leave the size out.

TGTGCCAGCAGCTTAACAGGGGTCGAGCAGTACTTC,CASSLTGVEQYF,.,TRBJ2-7,TRBD1,TRBV7-9
TGTGCCAGTAGTCCCCAGGGACAGGGGGCCGGTCAGCCCCAGCATTTT,CASSPQGQGAGQPQHF,.,TRBJ1-5,TRBD1,TRBV19
TGTGCCAGCAGCCCCCCGGACAGGGGAGTCAACTATGGCTACACCTTC,CASSPPDRGVNYGYTF,.,TRBJ1-2,TRBD1,TRBV6-4
TGTGCCTGGATCACACGAAATTCGGGCGAGCAGTACTTC,CAWITRNSGEQYF,.,TRBJ2-7,.,TRBV30
TGTGCCAGCAGTAATCGGAACGGGTCACCCCTCCACTTT,CASSNRNGSPLHF,.,TRBJ1-6,.,TRBV28
TGTGCCAGCAGCCCTAGCCGGAGGACTGCTAACTATGGCTACACCTTC,CASSPSRRTANYGYTF,once,TRBJ1-2,.,TRBV7-7
TGCGCCAGCAGCCAATTAGCCGGGACTCCACAAAATGAGCAGTTCTTC,CASSQLAGTPQNEQFF,once,TRBJ2-1,.,TRBV4-1
TGCGCCAGCAGCTCGACGGGGACTAAGAACACCGGGGAGCTGTTTTTT,CASSSTGTKNTGELFF,.,TRBJ2-2,TRBD2,TRBV5-1
TGTGCCAGCAACGTAAAGACAGGGGCCACTGAAGCTTTCTTT,CASNVKTGATEAFF,.,TRBJ1-1,TRBD1,TRBV6-5
TGCGCCAGCAGCGAACCGGGACAGGGCTCTGGGGCCAACGTCCTGACTTTC,CASSEPGQGSGANVLTF,.,TRBJ2-6,TRBD1,TRBV5-1
TGCGCCAGCAGCTTAGTTGACAGGCCGAACACTGAAGCTTTCTTT,CASSLVDRPNTEAFF,.,TRBJ1-1,.,TRBV5-1
TGTGCCAGCAGCTCAGGGCCTGGAAACACCATATATTTT,CASSSGPGNTIYF,.,TRBJ1-3,.,TRBV11-3
TGTGCCAGTGCCCGGACAGGGTTCACCGGGGAGCTGTTTTTT,CASARTGFTGELFF,few,TRBJ2-2,TRBD1,TRBV19
TGCAGTGCTAGTCACCCGGTGACAGGGATATACGAGCAGTACTTC,CSASHPVTGIYEQYF,.,TRBJ2-7,TRBD1,TRBV20-1
TGCGCCAGCAGCTTGAGGGGACAGGGGTACGAGCAGTACTTC,CASSLRGQGYEQYF,.,TRBJ2-7,TRBD1,TRBV5-1
TGTGCCAGCAGTCGGGAGCGCGGAACCGGGGAGCTGTTTTTT,CASSRERGTGELFF,.,TRBJ2-2,.,TRBV2
TGTGCCAGCAGCCGGAACGAGGGTTACGAGCAGTACTTC,CASSRNEGYEQYF,.,TRBJ2-7,.,TRBV3-1/TRBV3-2
TGCAGCATCCCCTCTCGGGGAAGCGGGGAGCGGGAGCGGTCAGATACGCAGTATTTT,CSIPSRGSGERERSDTQYF,.,TRBJ2-3,TRBD2,TRBV29-1
TGTGCCAGCAGTGAATCGGGAGGTTCGACCCAGTACTTC,CASSESGGSTQYF,.,TRBJ2-5,TRBD2,TRBV25-1
TGTGCCAGCAGCTTAAGGACTTTGAACACCGGGGAGCTGTTTTTT,CASSLRTLNTGELFF,.,TRBJ2-2,.,TRBV7-9
TGTGCCTGGAGTTCGGGGGAGGGATCCTACAATGAGCAGTTCTTC,CAWSSGEGSYNEQFF,.,TRBJ2-1,TRBD2,TRBV30
TGTGCCAGCAGCTACCGGTTGGGACTAGCCCCGAACACCGGGGAGCTGTTTTTT,CASSYRLGLAPNTGELFF,few,TRBJ2-2,TRBD2,TRBV4-2
TGTGCCAGCAGTCCAAGGACTAGCGGGAGTAGGGAGACCCAGTACTTC,CASSPRTSGSRETQYF,.,TRBJ2-5,TRBD2,TRBV27
TGCAGCGTTGAAGCGGGGGTAGGCTATGGCTACACCTTC,CSVEAGVGYGYTF,few,TRBJ1-2,.,TRBV29-1
TGTGCCAGCAGCAGATCGACCGGGACTAGCGGAACCCGCTCCTACGAGCAGTACTTC,CASSRSTGTSGTRSYEQYF,.,TRBJ2-7,TRBD2,TRBV7-8
TGTGCCAGCTCACCACGGGGGGACGAGCAGTACTTC,CASSPRGDEQYF,.,TRBJ2-7,.,TRBV18
TGTGCCAGCAGTTTGTGGCAGGATGGCTACACCTTC,CASSLWQDGYTF,.,TRBJ1-2,.,TRBV28
TGTGCCAGCAGCTTAGAAAGGGTCAGGGGGACGGGTGAGCAGTTCTTC,CASSLERVRGTGEQFF,.,TRBJ2-1,TRBD1,TRBV11-2
TGTGCCAGCAGCCGAAGCGGGAGGCCCCTACAGCAGTACTTC,CASSRSGRPLQQYF,.,TRBJ2-7,TRBD2,TRBV2
TGTGCCAGCAGTTGGGGAACTAGCGGGAGGAATGAGCAGTTCTTC,CASSWGTSGRNEQFF,.,TRBJ2-1,TRBD2,TRBV6-6
TGTGCCAGCAGCCAAGATCAGGCGGGAGGGCCCACCTACGAGCAGTACTTC,CASSQDQAGGPTYEQYF,.,TRBJ2-7,TRBD2,TRBV4-2
TGTGCCATCAGTATGACAGTATACAATGAGCAGTTCTTC,CAISMTVYNEQFF,.,TRBJ2-1,.,TRBV10-3
TGTGCCAGCAGTAAAACCCTCGGGGGAGGCACTGAAGCTTTCTTT,CASSKTLGGGTEAFF,few,TRBJ1-1,.,TRBV2
TGCGCCAGCAGCCAAGATAGGGGCTCTAGCGGGCCTAGGAACAATGAGCAGTTCTTC,CASSQDRGSSGPRNNEQFF,once,TRBJ2-1,TRBD2,TRBV4-1
TGTGCCAGCAGCCACGGGGGAACCCAAGAGACCCAGTACTTC,CASSHGGTQETQYF,.,TRBJ2-5,.,TRBV4-2
TGTGCCAGCAGTGACGGGTCCCGATGGAGTGGCGGGGAGCTGTTTTTT,CASSDGSRWSGGELFF,.,TRBJ2-2,.,TRBV6-1
TGTGCCAGCAGTTTCCGGGAGACCCAGTACTTC,CASSFRETQYF,once,TRBJ2-5,.,TRBV27
TGTGCCAGCAGTCGACCGGTACGGGATGGCTACACCTTC,CASSRPVRDGYTF,.,TRBJ1-2,.,TRBV6-2/TRBV6-3
TGCGCCAGCAGCTTGGACAGGGGGTCCTACGAGCAGTACTTC,CASSLDRGSYEQYF,.,TRBJ2-7,TRBD1,TRBV5-1
TGTGCCAGCTCTACTAGCGGGAGTTCCAATGAGCAGTTCTTC,CASSTSGSSNEQFF,few,TRBJ2-1,TRBD2,TRBV27
TGTGCCAGCAGCTTTGGGAGGGGAACTTACACTGAAGCTTTCTTT,CASSFGRGTYTEAFF,.,TRBJ1-1,.,TRBV5-5
TGTGCCAGCAGCTTAGTAGCTCCAGGGGCAGGCGAGCAGTACTTC,CASSLVAPGAGEQYF,.,TRBJ2-7,.,TRBV11-2
TGTGCCAGCAGCAGAGACCTAGAACGAGTGCAGTACTTC,CASSRDLERVQYF,.,TRBJ2-7,.,TRBV11-2
TGTGCCAGCAGCTTAGTTCGGAGCTCTGGAAACACCATATATTTT,CASSLVRSSGNTIYF,.,TRBJ1-3,.,TRBV7-2
TGTGCCCCCATGAGGGAGGGTGAGAGCAATCAGCCCCAGCATTTT,CAPMREGESNQPQHF,.,TRBJ1-5,.,TRBV24-1
TGTGCCATCTATTCATCCCACCCCTACAATGAGCAGTTCTTC,CAIYSSHPYNEQFF,.,TRBJ2-1,.,TRBV6-5
TGTGCCAGCAGCCCAACGACAGGCTCCTACAATGAGCAGTTCTTC,CASSPTTGSYNEQFF,once,TRBJ2-1,.,TRBV27
TGCGCCAGCAGCTTGGAGGGCAAAGGGGATGGCTACACCTTC,CASSLEGKGDGYTF,.,TRBJ1-2,.,TRBV5-1
TGTGCCAGCAGCTACGGGACTAGCGGGACATACGAGCAGTACTTC,CASSYGTSGTYEQYF,.,TRBJ2-7,TRBD2,TRBV5-6
TGCAGTGCTAGTGGGTTTGGAGGGGAGACCCAGTACTTC,CSASGFGGETQYF,.,TRBJ2-5,.,TRBV20-1
TGTGCCACCAGTGAGACTAGCGGGAGATCTGGGGCCAACGTCCTGACTTTC,CATSETSGRSGANVLTF,.,TRBJ2-6,TRBD2,TRBV24-1
TGTGCCAGCGGTGAGAGGGTAAAGAATGAAAAACTGTTTTTT,CASGERVKNEKLFF,.,TRBJ1-4,.,TRBV27
TGCAGCGTAGTCTGGCGACGGGTCGGCGACAATGAGCAGTTCTTC,CSVVWRRVGDNEQFF,.,TRBJ2-1,.,TRBV29-1
TGTGCCAGCAGTTCTCAGCGAAGCACAGATACGCAGTATTTT,CASSSQRSTDTQYF,.,TRBJ2-3,.,TRBV6-5
TGCGCCAGCAGCCAAGAAGGGAGCAGCAACAATGAGCAGTTCTTC,CASSQEGSSNNEQFF,.,TRBJ2-1,.,TRBV4-1
TGCGCCAGCAGAGCTACAGGGAGCTCCTACGAGCAGTACTTC,CASRATGSSYEQYF,once,TRBJ2-7,.,TRBV10-2
TGCGCCAGCAGTGAGTCCAGGGGTTCCACTAATGAAAAACTGTTTTTT,CASSESRGSTNEKLFF,.,TRBJ1-4,.,TRBV10-2
TGTGCCAGCAGCCCGCACAGGGAAACCGGGGAGCTGTTTTTT,CASSPHRETGELFF,.,TRBJ2-2,.,TRBV5-8
TGCGCCAGTTGTTGGTCCCAGGGGTACAATGAGCAGTTCTTC,CASCWSQGYNEQFF,.,TRBJ2-1,.,TRBV10-2